This is a list of T cell receptor beta chains from one sample in a study of beta chain features in type 1 diabetes. Clones were read by immunoSEQ multiplex PCR, and TCRdb kept only the in-frame ones, dropping some. The sample includes under 950,000 clones, roughly 15% of them seen just once. Sequencing input: naive CD4+ T cells from blood. The receptors shown here come from a woman under 30 in good health. Both conserved end residues are part of each CDR3. Fields, in order: clone size, CDR3 length, J gene, D gene, V gene, CDR3 DNA, CDR3 protein. A D gene is named only where the DNA matches it firmly. Clone size appears in some rows only: once, few, many, or a class for an expanded clone.

size: few; length: 14; J: TRBJ2-1; D: TRBD2; V: TRBV5-1; DNA: TGCGCCAGCAAGACTAGCGGGGGATACAATGAGCAGTTCTTC; CDR3: CASKTSGGYNEQFF
size: -; length: 13; J: TRBJ2-5; D: -; V: TRBV25-1; DNA: TGTGCCAGCAGAGTCAGGGACCAAGAGACCCAGTACTTC; CDR3: CASRVRDQETQYF
size: -; length: 12; J: TRBJ2-1; D: -; V: TRBV5-1; DNA: TGCGCCAGCAGCTTGGTGGATTCCGAGCAGTTCTTC; CDR3: CASSLVDSEQFF
size: -; length: 13; J: TRBJ2-7; D: TRBD1; V: TRBV2; DNA: TGTGCCAGCAGTAACAGGGGGCGCGCCGAGCAGTACTTC; CDR3: CASSNRGRAEQYF
size: few; length: 17; J: TRBJ2-7; D: -; V: TRBV15; DNA: TGTGCCACCAGCAGAGATTCCTTCAGCGGGTACTCCTACGAGCAGTACTTC; CDR3: CATSRDSFSGYSYEQYF
size: -; length: 15; J: TRBJ2-7; D: TRBD1; V: TRBV4-3; DNA: TGCGCCAGCAGCTACCGACAGGGCGACTCCTACGAGCAGTACTTC; CDR3: CASSYRQGDSYEQYF
size: -; length: 13; J: TRBJ1-2; D: -; V: TRBV15; DNA: TGTGCCACCAGCCTCGGACCCGACTATGGCTACACCTTC; CDR3: CATSLGPDYGYTF
size: few; length: 16; J: TRBJ2-2; D: -; V: TRBV7-8; DNA: TGTGCCAGCAGCTTAGCGGGAGCTGGGAACACCGGGGAGCTGTTTTTT; CDR3: CASSLAGAGNTGELFF
size: few; length: 14; J: TRBJ1-3; D: -; V: TRBV29-1; DNA: TGCAGCGTTGAAGATGGGGGGCCTGGAAACACCATATATTTT; CDR3: CSVEDGGPGNTIYF
size: -; length: 11; J: TRBJ2-5; D: -; V: TRBV7-9; DNA: TGTGCCAGCGGGGGCCAAGAGACCCAGTACTTC; CDR3: CASGGQETQYF
size: few; length: 13; J: TRBJ2-7; D: TRBD1; V: TRBV7-9; DNA: TGTGCCAGCACCGGGACAGGGTCCTACGAGCAGTACTTC; CDR3: CASTGTGSYEQYF
size: -; length: 17; J: TRBJ2-1; D: -; V: TRBV18; DNA: TGTGCCAGCTCACCCCCCCTGCAGGGAAGGGGGTACAATGAGCAGTTCTTC; CDR3: CASSPPLQGRGYNEQFF
size: -; length: 13; J: TRBJ2-2; D: -; V: TRBV6-5; DNA: TGTGCCAGCACCGAACAAAACACCGGGGAGCTGTTTTTT; CDR3: CASTEQNTGELFF
size: few; length: 18; J: TRBJ2-2; D: TRBD2; V: TRBV4-3; DNA: TGCGCCAGCAGCCAAGATTCGGCTAGCGGGAAACCCACCGGGGAGCTGTTTTTT; CDR3: CASSQDSASGKPTGELFF
size: -; length: 18; J: TRBJ2-7; D: -; V: TRBV15; DNA: TGTGCCACCAGCAGAGATCGGGGGAGTGGGCAGAGCTCCTACGAGCAGTACTTC; CDR3: CATSRDRGSGQSSYEQYF
size: -; length: 14; J: TRBJ2-5; D: -; V: TRBV28; DNA: TGTGCCAGCAGTCGGACAGAGGCCCAAGAGACCCAGTACTTC; CDR3: CASSRTEAQETQYF
size: -; length: 13; J: TRBJ1-2; D: -; V: TRBV29-1; DNA: TGCAGCGTTGATCTGGTAACAGCCTATGGCTACACCTTC; CDR3: CSVDLVTAYGYTF
size: -; length: 14; J: TRBJ2-2; D: -; V: TRBV6-1; DNA: TGTGCCAGCAGCGTCGGAGAGCGAACTCACCATTTACCTTTT; CDR3: CASSVGERTHHLPF
size: few; length: 15; J: TRBJ2-2; D: -; V: TRBV5-1; DNA: TGCGCCAGCAGCTTGGTCCTCCCGGGGACCGGGGAGCTGTTTTTT; CDR3: CASSLVLPGTGELFF
size: -; length: 17; J: TRBJ1-1; D: -; V: TRBV7-9; DNA: TGTGCCAGCAGCTTACCCTCTTACAGGTACGGGGTCACTGAAGCTTTCTTT; CDR3: CASSLPSYRYGVTEAFF
size: -; length: 15; J: TRBJ2-7; D: TRBD2; V: TRBV27; DNA: TGTGCCAGCAGTTTGGCGGGAGGACCCCTCTACGAGCAGTACTTC; CDR3: CASSLAGGPLYEQYF
size: -; length: 14; J: TRBJ2-5; D: -; V: TRBV7-2; DNA: TGTGCCAGCAGCTTAGTCCGGGAAGAAAAGGGAGAGTACTTC; CDR3: CASSLVREEKGEYF
size: -; length: 12; J: TRBJ1-2; D: -; V: TRBV5-6; DNA: TGTGCCAGCAGCTTGTGGATAGGGTATCACACCTTC; CDR3: CASSLWIGYHTF
size: -; length: 15; J: TRBJ2-7; D: TRBD1; V: TRBV2; DNA: TGTGCCAGCAGGGATCGAGGGGACAGGAGCTACGAGCAGTACTTC; CDR3: CASRDRGDRSYEQYF
size: few; length: 15; J: TRBJ2-2; D: -; V: TRBV6-5; DNA: TGTGCCAGCAGCGTACAGGGCGCGGTAGCCGGGGAGCTGTTTTTT; CDR3: CASSVQGAVAGELFF
size: few; length: 15; J: TRBJ2-5; D: TRBD1; V: TRBV6-5; DNA: TGTGCCAGCAGTAGAGGACAGGGGAGCACGCAGACCCAGTACTTC; CDR3: CASSRGQGSTQTQYF
size: -; length: 16; J: TRBJ2-7; D: -; V: TRBV28; DNA: TGTGCCAGCAGACCCGTCTTCGCAGGCCAGACCTACGAGCAGTACTTC; CDR3: CASRPVFAGQTYEQYF
size: few; length: 14; J: TRBJ1-5; D: -; V: TRBV5-1; DNA: TGCGCCAGCAGCTTGGGACAGGCAAATCAGCCCCAGCATTTT; CDR3: CASSLGQANQPQHF
size: -; length: 13; J: TRBJ2-3; D: -; V: TRBV7-3; DNA: TGTGCCAGCAGTCTCAGCAGCCCAGATACGCAGTATTTT; CDR3: CASSLSSPDTQYF
size: -; length: 13; J: TRBJ2-2; D: -; V: TRBV2; DNA: TGTGCCAGCACCGAAGCCCCGTCCGGGGAGCTGTTTTTT; CDR3: CASTEAPSGELFF
size: few; length: 15; J: TRBJ2-1; D: TRBD2; V: TRBV7-3; DNA: TGTGCCAGCAGCTTAACTAGCGGGCCTTACAATGAGCAGTTCTTC; CDR3: CASSLTSGPYNEQFF
size: few; length: 16; J: TRBJ2-1; D: -; V: TRBV11-2; DNA: TGTGCCAGCAGCTTAGGTGGGCCCAGGCGGAGGAATGAGCAGTTCTTC; CDR3: CASSLGGPRRRNEQFF
size: few; length: 13; J: TRBJ1-2; D: -; V: TRBV27; DNA: TGTGCCAGCAGTTTTAACAGGGCGGGCGGCTACACCTTC; CDR3: CASSFNRAGGYTF
size: few; length: 16; J: TRBJ1-3; D: -; V: TRBV5-1; DNA: TGCGCCAGCGCAAACGAAATGGGGGCTCGTGGAAACACCATATATTTT; CDR3: CASANEMGARGNTIYF
size: -; length: 12; J: TRBJ2-7; D: -; V: TRBV10-3; DNA: TGTGCCATCAGTGAGTCCAGGTACGAGCAGTACTTC; CDR3: CAISESRYEQYF
size: -; length: 15; J: TRBJ2-2; D: -; V: TRBV9; DNA: TGTGCCAGCAGCGTAGAAGGTTGGGGGATCGGGGAGCTGTTTTTT; CDR3: CASSVEGWGIGELFF
size: -; length: 15; J: TRBJ2-7; D: TRBD1; V: TRBV6-5; DNA: TGTGCCAGCAGTATCAGACAGGGCAGTCGCGACGAGCAGTACTTC; CDR3: CASSIRQGSRDEQYF